One sample yielded the 9 T cell receptor beta chains listed below, sequenced in a study of blood T cell repertoires in COVID-19. Profiled with immunoSEQ multiplex PCR; TCRdb holds only in-frame clones, not every one. The sample lists hundreds of thousands of clones; roughly 90% were seen once. Sequencing was done on a sample of PBMCs or T cells enriched from blood (not recorded which). The receptors come from a man aged 60-69 years who had recovered from COVID-19.

The V call is TRBV6-5, the J call TRBJ2-5, with a tentative D call TRBD1 (5 bases). The V end was cut by 4 bases, the J end by 5 bases, with 8 bases between. Germline V CDR1 and CDR2: MNHEY, SVGAGI. The CDR3 covers 12 residues. CDR3 coding DNA: TGTGCCAGCAGTTCAGGGTGGGAGACCCAGTACTTC. Its translation: CASSSGWETQYF.

This clone was seen a few times. J is TRBJ2-1 and V is TRBV12-5, with D unclear. Between the trimmed V and J ends, which lost 1 base and 5 bases, there was a span of 6 bases. CDR1 is LGHNT and CDR2 is FRNRAP in the germline V gene. This CDR3 region has 13 residues. CDR3: CASGLASHNEQFF. DNA of the CDR3: TGTGCTAGTGGTTTGGCTTCCCACAATGAGCAGTTCTTC.

The chain has TRBV18 and TRBJ1-4; unclear D gene. The CDR3 spans 13 residues. Germline-derived CDR1 and CDR2 are KGHSH and LQKENI. The V gene lost 3 bases and the J gene lost 8 bases, with 10 bases spanning the gap. The CDR3 loop reads CASSPGEVEKLFF. CDR3 DNA sequence: TGTGCCAGCTCACCGGGAGAAGTCGAAAAACTGTTTTTT.

In the case of this clone: One junction end does not reproduce the germline sequence, and a read error may be involved. This chain uses TRBV23-1 with TRBJ2-1; D possibly corresponds to TRBD2 (7 bases). TRBV23-1 is an ORF, and what it does is uncertain. The CDR3 length is 18 residues. This CDR3 is CASTQDRKGGACYNEQFF. The DNA of the CDR3 is TGCGCCAGCACTCAAGACAGAAAGGGGGGGGCCTGCTACAATGAGCAGTTCTTC.

CDR3 DNA sequence: TGTGCCAGCAGCTTAGGTCTAAAACCAGAGACCCAGTACTTC. It translates to CASSLGLKPETQYF. The chain combines TRBV11-3 with TRBJ2-5, with D unresolved. The CDR3 is 14 residues long. Trimming stripped 1 base from V and 4 bases from J, with 10 bases between. From germline, CDR1 is SGHNT and CDR2 YENEEA.

This clone occurred a few times. This sequence joins TRBV18 and TRBJ1-1, with a weak D call TRBD1 (5 bases). Trimming pared 0 bases from V and 9 bases from J, leaving 11 bases between. This CDR3 region has 13 residues. Germline CDR1 and CDR2: KGHSH and LQKENI. CDR3 region: CASSPPGGNQAFF. The CDR3, as DNA: TGTGCCAGCTCACCACCTGGGGGGAACCAAGCTTTCTTT.

The CDR3 DNA sequence: TGTGCCAGCAGCTTAGGGACTAGCGGGAGCGGCGATACGCAGTATTTT. It is translated as CASSLGTSGSGDTQYF. The V gene is TRBV7-8, the J gene TRBJ2-3; 13 nucleotides line up with TRBD2. The germline gives CDR1 SGHVS, CDR2 FQNEAQ. Trimming at V came to 1 base and at J to 6 bases, leaving 4 bases not matched to a gene. The CDR3 totals 16 residues.

This clone was detected only a few times. The chain links TRBV14 to TRBJ1-6, with D perhaps TRBD1 (5 bases). V was cut by 1 base and J by 7 bases, with 8 bases left in between. Germline CDR1 reads SGHDN; CDR2 reads FVKESK. The length of the CDR3 is 14 residues. CDR3 region: CASSQGSGNSPLHF. CDR3 nucleotide sequence: TGTGCCAGCAGCCAAGGGTCAGGGAATTCACCCCTCCACTTT.

The genes are TRBV5-1 and TRBJ2-2; 11 nucleotides line up with TRBD2. The CDR3 sequence is 16 residues long. Germline loops: CDR1 SGHRS, CDR2 YFSETQ. Unmatched junction bases numbered 3, after V lost 4 bases and J lost 1 base. The CDR3 region is CASSPGTSGNTGELFF. In DNA, the CDR3 is TGCGCCAGCAGCCCCGGGACTAGCGGGAACACCGGGGAGCTGTTTTTT.